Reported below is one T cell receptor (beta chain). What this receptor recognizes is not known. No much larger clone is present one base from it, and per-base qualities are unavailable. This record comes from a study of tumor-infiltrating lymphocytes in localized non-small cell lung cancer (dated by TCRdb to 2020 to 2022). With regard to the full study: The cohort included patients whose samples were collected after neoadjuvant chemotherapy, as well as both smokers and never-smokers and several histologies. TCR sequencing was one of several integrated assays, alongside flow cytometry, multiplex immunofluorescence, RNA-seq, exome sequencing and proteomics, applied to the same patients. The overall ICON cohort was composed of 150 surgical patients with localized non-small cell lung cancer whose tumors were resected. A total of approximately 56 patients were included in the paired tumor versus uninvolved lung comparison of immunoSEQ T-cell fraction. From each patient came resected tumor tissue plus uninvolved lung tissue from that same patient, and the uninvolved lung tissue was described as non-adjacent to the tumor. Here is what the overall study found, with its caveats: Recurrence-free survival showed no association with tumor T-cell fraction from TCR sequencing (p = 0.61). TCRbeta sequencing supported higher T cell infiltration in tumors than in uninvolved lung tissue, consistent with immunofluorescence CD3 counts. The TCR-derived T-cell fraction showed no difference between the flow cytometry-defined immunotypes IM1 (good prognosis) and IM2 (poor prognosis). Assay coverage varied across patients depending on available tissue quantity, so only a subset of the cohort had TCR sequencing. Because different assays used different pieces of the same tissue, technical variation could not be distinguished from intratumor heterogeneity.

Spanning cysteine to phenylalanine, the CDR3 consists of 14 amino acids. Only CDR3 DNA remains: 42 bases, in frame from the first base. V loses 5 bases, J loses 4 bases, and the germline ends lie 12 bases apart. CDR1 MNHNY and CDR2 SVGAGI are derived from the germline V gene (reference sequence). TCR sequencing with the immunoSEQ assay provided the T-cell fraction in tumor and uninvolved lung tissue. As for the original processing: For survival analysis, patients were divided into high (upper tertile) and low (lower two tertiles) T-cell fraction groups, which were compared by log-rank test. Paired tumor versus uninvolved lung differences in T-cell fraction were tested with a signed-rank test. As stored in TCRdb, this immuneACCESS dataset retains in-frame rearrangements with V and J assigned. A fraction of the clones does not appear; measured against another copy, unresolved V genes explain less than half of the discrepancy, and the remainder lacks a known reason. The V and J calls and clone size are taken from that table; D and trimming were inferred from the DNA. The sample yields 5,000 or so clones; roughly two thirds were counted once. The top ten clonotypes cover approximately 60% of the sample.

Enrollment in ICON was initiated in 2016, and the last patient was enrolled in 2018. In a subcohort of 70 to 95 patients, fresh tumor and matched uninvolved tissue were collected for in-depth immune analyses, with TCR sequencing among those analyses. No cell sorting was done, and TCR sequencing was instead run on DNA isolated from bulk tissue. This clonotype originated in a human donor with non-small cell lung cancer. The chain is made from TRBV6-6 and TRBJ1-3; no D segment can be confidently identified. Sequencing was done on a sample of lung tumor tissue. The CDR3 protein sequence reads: CASSSQSLGNTIYF. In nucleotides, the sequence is TGTGCCAGCAGTAGTCAGAGCCTCGGAAACACCATATATTTT.